Below are 20 T cell receptor beta chains sequenced from a single sample in a study of blood T cell repertoires in COVID-19 (dated by TCRdb to the early 2020s). Library preparation employed the immunoSEQ multiplex PCR assay. Here the immuneACCESS table is served through TCRdb, limited to in-frame sequences with V and J called. Missing clones are a known gap in these copies; in checked studies unresolved V genes cover under half, and the rest lacks a known reason. This sample holds about 230,000 clones; approximately 80% were observed only once. The ten most abundant clones make up approximately 30% of the sample. Sequencing input: peripheral blood. The receptor source for this set is a man between 40 and 49 years old with acute or convalescent COVID-19.

V is TRBV12-5 and J is TRBJ1-1, with D tentatively TRBD1 (6 bases). The germline gives CDR1 LGHNT, CDR2 FRNRAP. The CDR3 loop spans 12 amino acids. V was pared by 6 bases and J by 5 bases, with 10 bases between. DNA of the CDR3: TGTGCTAGTGGAAACAGGGAGACTGAAGCTTTCTTT. This translates into CASGNRETEAFF.

The genes are TRBV2 and TRBJ2-2; D gene unclear. Trimming left V 7 bases short and J 0 bases short, with 15 bases between. The CDR3 covers 16 residues. The germline V gene encodes CDR1 SNHLY and CDR2 FYNNEI. CDR3 coding DNA: TGTGCCAGCACCCAAGGCCCGGGTCCGAACACCGGGGAGCTGTTTTTT. This translates into CASTQGPGPNTGELFF.

The chain recombines TRBV5-5 with TRBJ2-2; 7 nucleotides line up with TRBD1. J gave up 4 bases and V 3 bases, and 6 bases lay outside the gene matches. Germline V gene lookup returns CDR1 SGHKS and CDR2 YYEKEE (reference sequence). This CDR3 is 15 amino acids long. In nucleotides, the CDR3 is TGTGCCAGCAGCTGGGGGTCAGGGGGCACCGGGGAGCTGTTTTTT. Amino acids: CASSWGSGGTGELFF. Filled out from reference TRBV5-5 and TRBJ2-2, the complete variable domain reads DAGVTQSPTHLIKTRGQQVTLRCSPISGHKSVSWYQQVLGQGPQFIFQYYEKEERGRGNFPDRFSARQFPNYSSELNVNALLLGDSALYLCASSWGSGGTGELFFGEGSRLTVL.

The chain couples TRBV4-1 to TRBJ2-5, with TRBD2 matching 8 bases. This CDR3 spans 14 amino acids. Germline V gene sequence: CDR1 MGHRA, CDR2 YSYEKL. The junction had 5 bases not matched to a gene; V was cut back by 3 bases and J by 5 bases. This CDR3 is CASSQGLGDETQYF. The CDR3 nucleotides are TGCGCCAGCAGCCAGGGACTAGGGGACGAGACCCAGTACTTC.

The J gene is TRBJ2-1, the V gene TRBV19, with D possibly being TRBD1 (6 bases). Deletions cut 6 bases from V and 0 bases from J, with 18 bases between. Germline V lookup: CDR1 LNHDA, CDR2 SQIVND (reference sequence). This CDR3 is built from 17 residues. The CDR3 DNA reads as TGTGCCAGTAGCCCTTTTGTCGGACAGTCCTCCTACAATGAGCAGTTCTTC. The encoded protein is CASSPFVGQSSYNEQFF.

This chain joins TRBV4-1 and TRBJ2-7; D is undetermined. There are 14 residues in the CDR3. V was clipped by 0 bases and J by 3 bases, with 9 bases between them. Germline CDR1 reads MGHRA; CDR2 reads YSYEKL. CDR3 residues: CASSQEAYRYEQYF. CDR3 in DNA: TGCGCCAGCAGCCAAGAAGCCTACCGCTACGAGCAGTACTTC.

This clone came up once. The chain employs TRBV2 and TRBJ1-1; 7 bases map to TRBD1. Trimming took 3 bases from V and 6 from J; bases not matched to a gene: 4. The germline gives CDR1 SNHLY, CDR2 FYNNEI. This CDR3 comprises 13 residues. The CDR3 is CASSDRGIPEAFF. The CDR3 region has the DNA TGTGCCAGCAGTGACAGGGGGATCCCTGAAGCTTTCTTT.

J is TRBJ1-6 and V is TRBV19; D is unresolved. The CDR3 totals 12 residues. Germline V gives CDR1 LNHDA, CDR2 SQIVND (reference sequence). V lost 3 bases and J lost 7, with 4 bases in between. CDR3 DNA sequence: TGTGCCAGTAGTATGGCAAATTCACCCCTCCACTTT. This translates into CASSMANSPLHF.

This chain uses TRBV7-9 with TRBJ2-7, with TRBD2 identical over 8 bases. The trim removed 7 bases at V and 4 bases at J, leaving 9 bases unmatched. The germline CDR1 and CDR2 sequences are SEHNR and FQNEAQ (reference sequence). CDR3 length: 14 residues. CDR3 DNA: TGTGCCAGCACCCCCGTAATAGCGGGATACGAGCAGTACTTC. The encoded protein is CASTPVIAGYEQYF. Using reference TRBV7-9 and TRBJ2-7 for the parts outside the CDR3, the full variable domain is DTGVSQNPRHKITKRGQNVTFRCDPISEHNRLYWYRQTLGQGPEFLTYFQNEAQLEKSRLLSDRFSAERPKGSFSTLEIQRTEQGDSAMYLCASTPVIAGYEQYFGPGTRLTVT.

The V call is TRBV4-3, the J call TRBJ2-7; a possible D gene is TRBD2 (6 bases). Germline lookup yields CDR1 LGHNA and CDR2 YSLEER. V was pared by 1 base and J by 6 bases, with 13 bases between. The CDR3 is made up of 14 amino acids. The CDR3 region has the DNA TGCGCCAGCAGCCAAGTGGGACTGTCACGCGAGCAGTACTTC. Translated, it gives CASSQVGLSREQYF.

This chain joins TRBV19 and TRBJ2-3; 7 bases agree with TRBD2. In germline, CDR1 is LNHDA, CDR2 SQIVND (reference sequence). CDR3 size: 13 residues. Trimming at V came to 6 bases and at J to 2 bases, leaving 2 bases not matched to a gene. The CDR3 reads CASSRDYTDTQYF. The CDR3 DNA follows: TGTGCCAGTAGCAGGGACTACACAGATACGCAGTATTTT.

The chain links TRBV7-2 to TRBJ1-2; a weak D match, TRBD1 (5 bases). V shed 2 bases and J shed 5 bases, with 12 bases lying between them. Germline values: CDR1 SGHTA, CDR2 FQGNSA. The CDR3 length is 14 residues. This CDR3 is CASSLLQGFYGYTF. For the CDR3, the DNA is TGTGCCAGCAGCTTACTGCAGGGCTTTTATGGCTACACCTTC. Combining the CDR3 with reference TRBV7-2 and TRBJ1-2 gives the whole variable domain GAGVSQSPSNKVTEKGKDVELRCDPISGHTALYWYRQSLGQGLEFLIYFQGNSAPDKSGLPSDRFSAERTGGSVSTLTIQRTQQEDSAVYLCASSLLQGFYGYTFGSGTRLTVV.

The V call is TRBV6-1, the J call TRBJ2-3; no clear D gene. V was shortened by 2 bases and J by 3 bases, with 21 bases between the two germline ends. Per the germline V gene, CDR1 is MNHNS and CDR2 is SASEGT. The CDR3 sequence is 18 residues long. In DNA, the CDR3 is TGTGCCAGCAGTGAAAATATTCGGGTAGAGGTGGGTACAGATACGCAGTATTTT. Encoded protein: CASSENIRVEVGTDTQYF.

V and J are TRBV10-2 and TRBJ2-1, with a possible D match to TRBD2 (6 bases). V was cut by 6 bases and J by 5 bases, with 17 bases left in between. The length of the CDR3 is 15 residues. In germline, CDR1 is WSHSY, CDR2 SAAADI. The CDR3, as DNA: TGCGCCAGCAGAGAATACGGGGGTCATAACAATGAGCAGTTCTTC. Its translation is CASREYGGHNNEQFF.

The chain combines TRBV5-5 with TRBJ1-6; the D is unclear. The length of the CDR3 is 17 residues. From germline, CDR1 is SGHKS and CDR2 YYEKEE (reference sequence). V lost 0 bases and J lost 4, with 14 bases in between. The CDR3 coding sequence is TGTGCCAGCAGCTTGGAACAGATCCACTTTTATAATTCACCCCTCCACTTT. Translation: CASSLEQIHFYNSPLHF.

The chain employs TRBV11-3 and TRBJ2-1; 15 bases align to TRBD2. The CDR3 is 19 residues long. Germline loops: CDR1 SGHNT, CDR2 YENEEA. Trimming removed 1 base from V and 8 bases from J; junction bases left unmatched: 12. This chain's CDR3 is CASSLANGLAGGSSDEQFF. Written as DNA, the CDR3 is TGTGCCAGCAGCTTAGCCAACGGACTAGCGGGAGGGAGTAGTGATGAGCAGTTCTTC.

This chain uses TRBV19 with TRBJ2-1; 15 bases are a match to TRBD2. The CDR3 is made up of 17 amino acids. J gave up 2 bases and V 4 bases, and 3 bases lay outside the gene matches. Looked up from germline, CDR1 is LNHDA and CDR2 is SQIVND (reference sequence). In nucleotides, the CDR3 is TGTGCCAGTAGTAGCGGACTAGCGGGAGGGCCCTACAATGAGCAGTTCTTC. It encodes CASSSGLAGGPYNEQFF. The entire variable domain, with the rest obtained from reference TRBV19 and TRBJ2-1, is as follows: DGGITQSPKYLFRKEGQNVTLSCEQNLNHDAMYWYRQDPGQGLRLIYYSQIVNDFQKGDIAEGYSVSREKKESFPLTVTSAQKNPTAFYLCASSSGLAGGPYNEQFFGPGTRLTVL.

The V call is TRBV10-1, the J call TRBJ2-2, with 9 bases lining up with TRBD2. V lost 2 bases and J lost 0; bases outside the gene matches: 16. Germline assignment: CDR1 WNHNN and CDR2 SYGVQD (reference sequence). This CDR3 region has 21 residues. This chain's CDR3 is CASSEGLWVYSGRSNTGELFF. The DNA of the CDR3 is TGCGCCAGCAGTGAGGGGTTATGGGTTTACAGCGGGAGGTCGAACACCGGGGAGCTGTTTTTT.

The rearrangement links TRBV25-1 to TRBJ1-2; no clear D gene. From germline, CDR1 is MGHDK and CDR2 SYGVNS. V lost 4 bases to trimming and J lost 3 bases, with 12 bases between them. The CDR3 consists of 14 residues. The CDR3 region has the DNA TGTGCCAGCAGTGTCCCTGCGGGTGACTATGGCTACACCTTC. Its translation is CASSVPAGDYGYTF.

This chain links TRBV27 with TRBJ1-2; a possible D gene is TRBD1 (6 bases). Trimming stripped 5 bases from V and 6 bases from J, with 19 bases between. The germline V gene encodes CDR1 MNHEY and CDR2 SMNVEV (reference sequence). The CDR3 runs to 15 residues. The DNA for the CDR3 is TGTGCCAGCAGTCGCTGGGGGGGAAGGGGGGATGGCTACACCTTC. This encodes CASSRWGGRGDGYTF.